The clone carrying this T cell receptor beta chain was detected only a few times. Its antigen remains unknown. The junction had 19 bases not matched to a gene; V was cut back by 4 bases and J by 5 bases. The germline V gene encodes CDR1 SQVTM and CDR2 ANQGSEA. The CDR3 consists of 18 residues. The sample is drawn from a study of PD-1 blockade in classical Hodgkin lymphoma. Study observations and caveats: Whoever responded completely had baseline diversity much like that seen in newly diagnosed patients.

The table came from immunoSEQ multiplex PCR; TCRdb's copy has only in-frame clones and leaves some out. Of 75,000 to 100,000 clones listed, roughly 84% are singletons. Each and every patient relapsed after autologous stem cell transplantation, and patients got differing brentuximab vedotin exposure. The sequence was collected from a human donor with classical Hodgkin lymphoma. The material was peripheral blood mononuclear cells (PBMCs), obtained at baseline. The rearrangement joins TRBV29-1 to TRBJ2-1, with 8 bases aligning to TRBD2. The CDR3, as DNA: TGCAGCGTTGGGGAGAGACTAGCGACAACCTCTGGGGACAATGAGCAGTTCTTC. This encodes CSVGERLATTSGDNEQFF.